This TCR beta chain emerged from a study of cytomegalovirus exposure and HLA in healthy donors. On the study more broadly: Earlier work reported approximately 110 million unique TCR beta sequences from about 180 million T cells.

In the case of this clone: Its antigen is not identified.

Study findings and constraints: It emerged from a later analysis that several of the most significant clusters appeared to be linked to common viral pathogens. After further analysis at a later stage, 16,951 TCR beta sequences were associated with HLA alleles at 0.05 false discovery rate.

V lost 3 bases and J lost 1, with 9 bases in between. Germline V lookup: CDR1 LNHDA, CDR2 SQIVND (reference sequence). The length of the CDR3 is 14 residues. PCR employed 60 Vbeta and 13 Jbeta primers. Here immunoSEQ multiplex PCR was the method, and the copy in TCRdb shows in-frame clones only, minus some. The sample lists 130,000 or so clones; roughly 78% were seen once. The TCR sequence derives from a man between 18 and 29 years old in good health and CMV-seropositive. The sample comprised PBMCs. The V call is TRBV19, the J call TRBJ1-1; possible D gene TRBD1, 5 bases. The CDR3 DNA is TGTGCCAGTAGTATGGGTCAGGGGAACACTGAAGCTTTCTTT. It specifies CASSMGQGNTEAFF.